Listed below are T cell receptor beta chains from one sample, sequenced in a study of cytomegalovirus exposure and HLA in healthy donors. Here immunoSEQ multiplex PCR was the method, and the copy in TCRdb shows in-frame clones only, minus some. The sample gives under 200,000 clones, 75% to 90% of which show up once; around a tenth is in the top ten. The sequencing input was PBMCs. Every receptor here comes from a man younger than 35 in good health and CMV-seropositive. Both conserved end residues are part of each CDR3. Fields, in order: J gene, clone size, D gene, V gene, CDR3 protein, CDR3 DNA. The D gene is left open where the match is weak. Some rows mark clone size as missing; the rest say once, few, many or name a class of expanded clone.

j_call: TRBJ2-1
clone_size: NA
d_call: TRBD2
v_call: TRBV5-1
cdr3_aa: CASSSQAGGPEQFF
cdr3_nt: TGCGCCAGCAGCTCGCAAGCGGGGGGGCCGGAGCAGTTCTTC

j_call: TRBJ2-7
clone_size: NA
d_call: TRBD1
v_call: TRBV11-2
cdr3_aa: CASSSGTGATYEQYF
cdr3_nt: TGTGCCAGCAGCTCAGGGACAGGGGCGACCTACGAGCAGTACTTC

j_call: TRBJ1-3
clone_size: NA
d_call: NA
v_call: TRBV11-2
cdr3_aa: CASSDRSLGNTIYF
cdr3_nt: TGTGCCAGCAGCGACAGATCCCTAGGAAACACCATATATTTT

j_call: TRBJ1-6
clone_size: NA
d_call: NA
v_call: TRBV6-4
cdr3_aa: CASSLTAVNSPLHF
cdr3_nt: TGTGCCAGCAGTCTAACAGCCGTAAATTCACCCCTCCACTTT

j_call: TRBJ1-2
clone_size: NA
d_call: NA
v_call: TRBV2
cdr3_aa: CARRDTKGFIYGYTF
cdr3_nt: TGTGCCAGACGGGACACCAAAGGGTTTATCTATGGCTACACCTTC

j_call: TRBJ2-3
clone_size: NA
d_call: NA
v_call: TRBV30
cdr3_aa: CAWRGGGGGRYTDTQYF
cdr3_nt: TGTGCCTGGAGAGGAGGAGGGGGGGGGCGGTACACAGATACGCAGTATTTT

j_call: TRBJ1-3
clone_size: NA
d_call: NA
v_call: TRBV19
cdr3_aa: CATQALSGNTIYF
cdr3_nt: TGTGCCACCCAGGCTCTATCTGGAAACACCATATATTTT

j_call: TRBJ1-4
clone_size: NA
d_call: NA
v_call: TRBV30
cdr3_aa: CAWSPTREKLFF
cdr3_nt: TGTGCCTGGAGTCCCACGCGTGAAAAACTGTTTTTT

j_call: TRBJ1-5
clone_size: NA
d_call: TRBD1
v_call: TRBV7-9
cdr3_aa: CASSRQGSQPQHF
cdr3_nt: TGTGCCAGCAGCCGACAGGGTTCTCAGCCCCAGCATTTT

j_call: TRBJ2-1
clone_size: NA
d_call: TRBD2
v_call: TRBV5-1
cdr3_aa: CASSLNGTRSMDEQFF
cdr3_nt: TGCGCCAGCAGCTTGAATGGGACTAGATCGATGGATGAGCAGTTCTTC

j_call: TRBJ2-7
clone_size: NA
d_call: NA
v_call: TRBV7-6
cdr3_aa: CASSWRDPAEQYF
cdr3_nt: TGTGCCAGCAGCTGGCGGGACCCTGCCGAGCAGTACTTC

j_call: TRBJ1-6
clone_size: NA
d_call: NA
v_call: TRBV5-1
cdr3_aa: CASSVTGNSPLHF
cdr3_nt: TGCGCCAGCAGCGTGACAGGCAATTCACCCCTCCACTTT

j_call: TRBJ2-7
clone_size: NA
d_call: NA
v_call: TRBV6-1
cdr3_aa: CASSEVTGNYEQYF
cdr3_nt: TGTGCCAGCAGTGAAGTGACAGGAAACTACGAGCAGTACTTC

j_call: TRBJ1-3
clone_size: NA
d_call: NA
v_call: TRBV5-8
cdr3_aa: CASSYGSLGNTIYF
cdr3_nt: TGTGCCAGCAGCTATGGCTCCCTAGGTAACACCATATATTTT

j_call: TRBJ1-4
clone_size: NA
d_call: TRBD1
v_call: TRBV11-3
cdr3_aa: CASSLAAGQVNEKLFF
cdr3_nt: TGTGCCAGCAGCTTAGCCGCGGGACAGGTTAATGAAAAACTGTTTTTT

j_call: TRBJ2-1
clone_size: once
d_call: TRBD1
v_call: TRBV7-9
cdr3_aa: CASSRPGTGLNEQFF
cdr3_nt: TGTGCCAGCAGCCGTCCCGGGACAGGGTTAAATGAGCAGTTCTTC

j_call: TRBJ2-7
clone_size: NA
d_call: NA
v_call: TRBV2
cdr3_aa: CASRWARGTYEQYF
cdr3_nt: TGTGCCAGCAGGTGGGCCAGGGGAACCTACGAGCAGTACTTC

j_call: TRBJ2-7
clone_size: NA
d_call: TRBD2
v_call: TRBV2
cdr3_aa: CASRRLAVYYEQYF
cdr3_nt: TGTGCCAGCAGGAGACTAGCTGTCTACTACGAGCAGTACTTC

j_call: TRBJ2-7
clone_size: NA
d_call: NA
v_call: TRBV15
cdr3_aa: CATSREAAGEDEQYF
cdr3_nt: TGTGCCACCAGCAGAGAAGCGGCCGGGGAGGACGAGCAGTACTTC

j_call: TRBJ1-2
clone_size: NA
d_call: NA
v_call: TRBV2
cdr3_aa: CASVGGNYGYTF
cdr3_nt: TGTGCCAGCGTCGGGGGGAACTATGGCTACACCTTC

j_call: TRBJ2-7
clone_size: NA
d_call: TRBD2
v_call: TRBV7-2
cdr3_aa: CASSLAGSGIYEQYF
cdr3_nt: TGTGCCAGCAGCTTAGCGGGAAGCGGGATTTACGAGCAGTACTTC

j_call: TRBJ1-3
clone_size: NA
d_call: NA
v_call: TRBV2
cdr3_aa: CASSVLVGTNSGNTIYF
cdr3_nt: TGTGCCAGCAGTGTGCTGGTCGGGACAAACTCTGGAAACACCATATATTTT

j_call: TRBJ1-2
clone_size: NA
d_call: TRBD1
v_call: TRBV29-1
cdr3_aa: CSVALLGQGGGYTF
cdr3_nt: TGCAGCGTCGCCCTTCTAGGACAGGGAGGTGGCTACACCTTC

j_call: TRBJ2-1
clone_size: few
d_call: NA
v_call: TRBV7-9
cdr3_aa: CASSLLLGQYNEQFF
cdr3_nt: TGTGCCAGCAGCTTATTACTCGGACAGTACAATGAGCAGTTCTTC

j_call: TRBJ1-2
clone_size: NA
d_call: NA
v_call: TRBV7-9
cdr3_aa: CASSPRSGAEEGYTF
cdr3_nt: TGTGCCAGCAGCCCCCGCTCAGGGGCCGAGGAGGGCTACACCTTC

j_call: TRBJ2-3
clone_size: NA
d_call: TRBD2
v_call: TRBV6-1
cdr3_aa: CASSDMGRGTDTQYF
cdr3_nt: TGTGCCAGCAGTGATATGGGGAGGGGCACAGATACGCAGTATTTT

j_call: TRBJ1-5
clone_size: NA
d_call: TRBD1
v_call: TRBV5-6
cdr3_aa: CASSLGDRAQHF
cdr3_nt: TGTGCCAGCAGCTTGGGGGACAGGGCCCAGCATTTT

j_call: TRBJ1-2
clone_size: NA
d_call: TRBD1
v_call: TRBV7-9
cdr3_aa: CASSSDRAVSYGYTF
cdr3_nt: TGCGCCAGCAGCTCGGACAGGGCAGTTTCCTATGGCTACACCTTC

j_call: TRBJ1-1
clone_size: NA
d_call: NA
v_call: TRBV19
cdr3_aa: CASQVPPVTGANTEAFF
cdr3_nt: TGTGCCAGCCAAGTACCCCCCGTGACGGGTGCGAACACTGAAGCTTTCTTT

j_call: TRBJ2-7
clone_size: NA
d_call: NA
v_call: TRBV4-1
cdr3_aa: CASSQDGGISYEQYF
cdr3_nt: TGCGCCAGCAGCCAAGATGGAGGGATTTCCTACGAGCAGTACTTC

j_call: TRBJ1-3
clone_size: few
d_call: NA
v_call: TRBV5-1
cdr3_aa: CASSLDRAGNTIYF
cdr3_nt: TGCGCCAGCAGCTTGGACAGGGCTGGAAACACCATATATTTT

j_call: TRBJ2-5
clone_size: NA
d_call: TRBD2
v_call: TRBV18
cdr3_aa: CASSTSGEETQYF
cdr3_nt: TGTGCCAGTTCGACTAGCGGGGAAGAGACCCAGTACTTC

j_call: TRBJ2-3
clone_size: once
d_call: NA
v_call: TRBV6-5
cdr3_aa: CASSYSASADTQYF
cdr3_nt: TGTGCCAGCAGTTACTCGGCTAGTGCAGATACGCAGTATTTT

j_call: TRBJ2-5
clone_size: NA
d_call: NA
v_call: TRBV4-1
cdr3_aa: CASSHSGRETQYF
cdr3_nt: TGCGCCAGCAGCCACTCTGGGAGGGAGACCCAGTACTTC

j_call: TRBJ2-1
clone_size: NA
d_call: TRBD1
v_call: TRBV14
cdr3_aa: CASSRPGQGREQFF
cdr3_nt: TGTGCCAGCAGCCGACCGGGACAGGGCCGGGAGCAGTTCTTC

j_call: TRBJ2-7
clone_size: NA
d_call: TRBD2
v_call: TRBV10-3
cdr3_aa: CAISELAGGYEQYF
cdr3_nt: TGTGCCATCAGTGAGTTAGCGGGGGGCTACGAGCAGTACTTC

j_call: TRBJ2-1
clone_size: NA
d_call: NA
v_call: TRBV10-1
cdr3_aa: CASSESSGGRNEQFF
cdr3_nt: TGCGCCAGCAGTGAGTCTAGTGGGGGGAGGAATGAGCAGTTCTTC

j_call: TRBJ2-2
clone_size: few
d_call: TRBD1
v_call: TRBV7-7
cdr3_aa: CASSSGQATGELFF
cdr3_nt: TGTGCTAGCAGCTCGGGACAGGCCACCGGGGAGCTGTTTTTT

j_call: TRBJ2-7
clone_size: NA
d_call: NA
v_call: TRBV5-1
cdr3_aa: CASSATGVSYEQYF
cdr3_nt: TGCGCCAGCAGCGCGACAGGCGTCTCCTACGAGCAGTACTTC

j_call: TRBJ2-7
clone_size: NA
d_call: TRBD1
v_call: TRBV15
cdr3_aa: CATSSPGQGVWEQYF
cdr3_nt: TGTGCCACCAGCTCCCCGGGACAGGGGGTGTGGGAGCAGTACTTC

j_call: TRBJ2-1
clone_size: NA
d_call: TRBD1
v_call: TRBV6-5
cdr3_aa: CASSYGQDRYNERFF
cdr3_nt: TGTGCCAGCAGTTATGGACAGGATCGCTACAATGAGCGGTTCTTC

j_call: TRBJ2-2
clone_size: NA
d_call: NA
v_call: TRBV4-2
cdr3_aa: CASSQWWGSGELFF
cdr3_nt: TGTGCCAGCAGCCAGTGGTGGGGCTCCGGGGAGCTGTTTTTT